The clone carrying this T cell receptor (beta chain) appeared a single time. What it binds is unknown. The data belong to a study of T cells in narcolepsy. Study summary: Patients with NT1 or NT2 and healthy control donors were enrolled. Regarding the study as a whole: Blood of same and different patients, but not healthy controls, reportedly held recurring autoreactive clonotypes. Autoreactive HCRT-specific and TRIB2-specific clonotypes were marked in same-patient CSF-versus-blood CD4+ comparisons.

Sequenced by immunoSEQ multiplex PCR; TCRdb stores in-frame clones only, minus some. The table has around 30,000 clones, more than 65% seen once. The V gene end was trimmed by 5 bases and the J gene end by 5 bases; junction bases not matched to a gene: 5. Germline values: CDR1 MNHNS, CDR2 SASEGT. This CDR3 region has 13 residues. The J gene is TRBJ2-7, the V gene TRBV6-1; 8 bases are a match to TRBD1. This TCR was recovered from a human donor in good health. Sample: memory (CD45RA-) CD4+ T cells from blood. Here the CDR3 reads CASSRQGSDEQYF. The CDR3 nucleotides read TGTGCCAGCAGTCGACAGGGGTCCGACGAGCAGTACTTC.